A single sample gave rise to the 28 T cell receptor beta chains below, sequenced in a study of OX40 agonist ivuxolimab in advanced cancers. The table came from immunoSEQ multiplex PCR; TCRdb's copy has only in-frame clones and leaves some out. The repertoire holds about 77,000 clones, with about nine tenths as singletons. The sequences come from CD4+ or CD8+ T cells sorted from blood, collected in a trial of the OX40 agonist ivuxolimab. The receptors originated from an adult with an advanced solid tumor such as melanoma, head and neck, liver or kidney cancer.

The V call is TRBV12-2, the J call TRBJ2-7; TRBD1, as called in the table, went unchecked against the DNA. TRBV12-2 has pseudogene status. CDR3 size: 15 residues. CDR3 coding DNA: TGTGCAAGTCGCTTAGCCGGGACAGGGACATACGAGCAGTACTTC. It yields the protein CASRLAGTGTYEQYF.

V and J are TRBV7-3 and TRBJ1-2, with 9 bases aligning to TRBD1. With 4 bases clipped from V and 2 bases from J, the junction kept 2 bases outside the gene matches. CDR1 and CDR2 from the germline V gene are SGHTA and FQGTGA. This CDR3 is 14 amino acids long. The CDR3 DNA reads as TGTGCCAGCAGCTCAACAGGGGGCAACTATGGCTACACCTTC. This gives the protein CASSSTGGNYGYTF.

The rearrangement uses TRBV29-1 and TRBJ1-6, with D hard to call. The germline gives CDR1 SQVTM, CDR2 ANQGSEA. The CDR3 loop spans 13 amino acids. Between the trimmed V and J ends, which lost 5 bases and 11 bases, there was a span of 16 bases. CDR3 protein: CSVKGNPGTPLHF. The CDR3 DNA reads as TGCAGCGTTAAGGGAAACCCGGGAACACCCCTCCACTTT.

This chain links TRBV30 with TRBJ1-6; D is unresolved. The germline gives CDR1 GTSNPN, CDR2 SVGIG (reference sequence). The CDR3 contains 13 residues. Trimming shortened V by 2 bases and J by 7 bases, and 9 bases separated the two germline ends. Written as DNA, the CDR3 is TGTGCCTGGAGTATTAGGTCGAATTCACCCCTCCACTTT. Its translation: CAWSIRSNSPLHF.

V gene TRBV9 combines with J gene TRBJ2-7, with D maybe TRBD2 (7 bases). V dropped 0 bases and J dropped 6 bases, with 16 bases sitting between them. Germline values: CDR1 SGDLS, CDR2 YYNGEE. The CDR3 extends over 15 amino acids. DNA for the CDR3: TGTGCCAGCAGCGTAGCTAAGGGGGAGGGCTCCGAGCAGTACTTC. Its translation: CASSVAKGEGSEQYF.

This rearrangement joins TRBV7-9 to TRBJ2-7; D ambiguous. Germline V gene lookup returns CDR1 SEHNR and CDR2 FQNEAQ (reference sequence). Trimming removed 1 base at V and 6 bases at J, with 7 bases between. CDR3 length equals 12 residues. The CDR3 DNA follows: TGTGCCAGCAGCTTAGAAGGGTTCGAGCAGTACTTC. It translates to CASSLEGFEQYF.

This chain joins TRBV6-5 and TRBJ2-1, with D possibly being TRBD1 (6 bases). In germline, CDR1 is MNHEY, CDR2 SVGAGI. The CDR3 is 11 amino acids. Between the trimmed V and J ends, which lost 8 bases and 8 bases, there was a span of 10 bases. The CDR3 reads CASLRGHEQFF. The DNA for the CDR3 is TGTGCCAGCCTCAGGGGACATGAGCAGTTCTTC.

This rearrangement joins TRBV5-1 to TRBJ2-3; D is undetermined. Deletions cut 0 bases from V and 0 bases from J, with 8 bases between. Looked up from germline, CDR1 is SGHRS and CDR2 is YFSETQ. There are 15 residues in the CDR3. The CDR3 nucleotides are TGCGCCAGCAGCTTGGAGTGGGGAAGCACAGATACGCAGTATTTT. This gives the protein CASSLEWGSTDTQYF.

This sequence joins TRBV5-4 and TRBJ1-4; 7 bases fit TRBD1. Germline CDR1 SGHNT, CDR2 YYREEE (reference sequence). After removal of 3 bases from V and 6 bases from J, the junction contained 5 bases not matched to a gene. The CDR3 has 14 amino acids. DNA of the CDR3: TGTGCCAGCAGCTCTAGGGGGCCTGATGAAAAACTGTTTTTT. Translation: CASSSRGPDEKLFF.

The table lists this clone with a count of one. J is TRBJ1-5 and V is TRBV18; D gene ambiguous. Trimming pared 4 bases from V and 0 bases from J, leaving 4 bases between. Per the germline V gene, CDR1 is KGHSH and CDR2 is LQKENI. The CDR3 loop spans 13 amino acids. The CDR3, as DNA: TGTGCCAGCTCACTGGATAGCAATCAGCCCCAGCATTTT. It yields the protein CASSLDSNQPQHF.

J is TRBJ2-7 and V is TRBV10-1; 13 bases are shared with TRBD2. The length of the CDR3 is 14 residues. CDR1 and CDR2 (germline): WNHNN, SYGVQD (reference sequence). V lost 8 bases and J lost 5; bases outside the gene matches: 6. CDR3 sequence (DNA): TGCGCCAGCTCCACTAGCGGGAGGGTTCACGAGCAGTACTTC. This codes for CASSTSGRVHEQYF.

There are a few counts of this clone. V usage is TRBV9 and J usage is TRBJ1-1; D is ambiguous. CDR3 length: 12 residues. Trimming left V 1 base short and J 10 bases short, with 11 bases between. The germline gives CDR1 SGDLS, CDR2 YYNGEE. The CDR3 bases are TGTGCCAGCAGCGTAATTGGTGATGGAGCTTTCTTT. Protein product: CASSVIGDGAFF.

J is TRBJ2-1 and V is TRBV28, with D maybe TRBD2 (5 bases). This CDR3 comprises 16 residues. Looked up from germline, CDR1 is MDHEN and CDR2 is SYDVKM. Deletions cut 2 bases from V and 8 bases from J, with 19 bases between. The CDR3 here is CASSLMSPSFADEQFF. Here the CDR3 DNA reads TGTGCCAGCAGTTTAATGTCGCCTAGCTTTGCCGATGAGCAGTTCTTC.

V is TRBV2 and J is TRBJ1-5, with 9 bases lining up with TRBD1. Germline loops: CDR1 SNHLY, CDR2 FYNNEI. With 7 bases clipped from V and 1 base from J, the junction kept 5 bases outside the gene matches. The CDR3 totals 15 residues. CDR3 coding DNA: TGTGCCAGCAACCTGGACAGGGGCAGCAATCAGCCCCAGCATTTT. Amino acids: CASNLDRGSNQPQHF.

The chain combines TRBV6-1 with TRBJ1-1; no definite D call. V lost 7 bases, J lost 2 bases, and 11 bases lay in between. Germline V gene data show CDR1 as MNHNS and CDR2 as SASEGT. The CDR3 is 13 amino acids. The CDR3 coding sequence is TGTGCCAGCATGGTCGGGGTAAACACTGAAGCTTTCTTT. Its translation is CASMVGVNTEAFF.

The J gene is TRBJ2-7, the V gene TRBV9, with 8 bases lining up with TRBD2. V lost 4 bases to trimming and J lost 0 bases; unmatched junction nucleotides: 15. This CDR3 comprises 18 residues. In germline, CDR1 is SGDLS, CDR2 YYNGEE. CDR3: CASSPGGGGGARSYEQYF. CDR3 in DNA: TGTGCCAGCAGCCCCGGGGGGGGAGGCGGGGCTCGCTCCTACGAGCAGTACTTC.

The chain combines TRBV5-5 with TRBJ2-1; 12 bases line up with TRBD2. V shed 4 bases and J 1 base; nucleotides not matched to a gene: 9. CDR1 SGHKS and CDR2 YYEKEE come from the germline V gene (reference sequence). This CDR3 has 18 residues. The CDR3 sequence is CASSPRLAGDRSYNEQFF. CDR3 nucleotide sequence: TGTGCCAGCAGCCCCCGACTAGCGGGAGATAGGTCCTACAATGAGCAGTTCTTC.

The chain recombines TRBV10-3 with TRBJ2-1, with 9 bases fitting TRBD1. The CDR3 extends over 15 amino acids. Looked up from germline, CDR1 is ENHRY and CDR2 is SYGVKD. Trimming removed 3 bases from V and 9 bases from J; junction bases left unmatched: 9. In DNA form, the CDR3 reads TGTGCCATCAGTGACCGGACAGGGGCCCAGGGTGAGCAGTTCTTC. Protein: CAISDRTGAQGEQFF.

This chain connects TRBV28 to TRBJ2-7, with TRBD1 identical over 8 bases. The CDR3 is 15 residues long. With 3 bases clipped from V and 1 base from J, the junction kept 5 bases outside the gene matches. The germline V gene has CDR1 MDHEN and CDR2 SYDVKM. The CDR3 is CASSFQGATSYEQYF. DNA for the CDR3: TGTGCCAGCAGTTTTCAGGGGGCCACTTCCTACGAGCAGTACTTC.

This chain connects TRBV7-3 to TRBJ2-3, with TRBD2 as a possible D gene (6 bases). CDR3 size: 15 residues. V was clipped by 5 bases and J by 1 base, with 13 bases between them. The germline V gene has CDR1 SGHTA and CDR2 FQGTGA. CDR3 sequence reads: CASSQRAGRTDTQYF. The CDR3 region has the DNA TGTGCCAGCAGCCAGCGGGCGGGTCGCACAGATACGCAGTATTTT.

The chain is built from TRBV19 and TRBJ2-2; 10 bases map to TRBD1. Trimming cost V 6 bases and J 3 bases; bases outside gene matches: 4. The CDR3 covers 15 residues. Per the germline V gene, CDR1 is LNHDA and CDR2 is SQIVND (reference sequence). Here the CDR3 reads CASSRQGADTGELFF. Written as DNA, the CDR3 is TGTGCCAGTAGCAGACAGGGGGCGGACACCGGGGAGCTGTTTTTT.

V and J are TRBV5-1 and TRBJ2-1, with D possibly matching TRBD1 (6 bases). The CDR3 has 13 amino acids. Germline-derived CDR1 and CDR2 are SGHRS and YFSETQ. Trimming took 2 bases from V and 9 from J, leaving 12 bases between them. The CDR3 coding sequence is TGCGCCAGCAGCTTCACAGGGACCGCTGAGCAGTTCTTC. Translated, it gives CASSFTGTAEQFF.

The genes are TRBV16 and TRBJ2-2; D may be TRBD2 (5 bases). This CDR3 spans 13 amino acids. In germline, CDR1 is KGHSY, CDR2 FQNENV. V dropped 6 bases and J dropped 4 bases, with 9 bases sitting between them. The CDR3 nucleotides read TGTGCCAGCAGTCAAGGAGGCACCGGGGAGCTGTTTTTT. This codes for CASSQGGTGELFF.

This chain uses TRBV6-5 with TRBJ2-3, with TRBD2 identical over 10 bases. J lost 0 bases, V lost 1 base, and 1 base had no gene match. Germline lookup yields CDR1 MNHEY and CDR2 SVGAGI. This CDR3 region has 16 residues. The CDR3 loop reads CASSYLTSGSTDTQYF. CDR3 bases: TGTGCCAGCAGTTACTTGACTAGCGGGAGCACAGATACGCAGTATTTT.

V gene TRBV5-1 combines with J gene TRBJ2-3; D remains unclear. Trimming removed 0 bases from V and 6 bases from J, with 8 bases in between. Per the germline V gene, CDR1 is SGHRS and CDR2 is YFSETQ. The CDR3 spans 13 residues. CDR3 sequence reads: CASSLAGRDTQYF. DNA for the CDR3: TGCGCCAGCAGCTTGGCGGGCCGGGATACGCAGTATTTT. Full variable domain (rest looked up from reference TRBV5-1 and TRBJ2-3): KAGVTQTPRYLIKTRGQQVTLSCSPISGHRSVSWYQQTPGQGLQFLFEYFSETQRNKGNFPGRFSGRQFSNSRSEMNVSTLELGDSALYLCASSLAGRDTQYFGPGTRLTVL.

This rearrangement joins TRBV5-1 to TRBJ1-6; 9 nucleotides match TRBD1. This CDR3 comprises 14 residues. The V gene's germline CDR1 is SGHRS and CDR2 YFSETQ. The trim removed 3 bases at V and 7 bases at J, leaving 2 bases unmatched. CDR3 DNA: TGCGCCAGCAGCTCCGGGACAGGGAATTCACCCCTCCACTTT. Translated: CASSSGTGNSPLHF.

The chain recombines TRBV9 with TRBJ2-7; D might be TRBD1 or TRBD2, each matching 6 bases. The germline V gene has CDR1 SGDLS and CDR2 YYNGEE. This CDR3 is built from 15 residues. Trimming took off 3 bases at V and 3 bases at J, with 16 bases between the two ends. The CDR3 DNA reads TGTGCCAGCAGCGAGGGGGGCCGGAGTTACTACGAGCAGTACTTC. Translated, it gives CASSEGGRSYYEQYF.

The rearrangement joins TRBV15 to TRBJ2-2, with 8 bases aligning to TRBD1. This CDR3 spans 15 amino acids. The germline CDR1 and CDR2 sequences are LNHNV and YYDKDF (reference sequence). The V and J ends lost 3 bases and 3 bases, in that order; junction bases with no gene match: 3. CDR3: CATSRRQGYTGELFF. The CDR3 bases are TGTGCCACCAGCAGGAGACAGGGGTACACCGGGGAGCTGTTTTTT. Combining the CDR3 with reference TRBV15 and TRBJ2-2 gives the whole variable domain DAMVIQNPRYQVTQFGKPVTLSCSQTLNHNVMYWYQQKSSQAPKLLFHYYDKDFNNEADTPDNFQSRRPNTSFCFLDIRSPGLGDTAMYLCATSRRQGYTGELFFGEGSRLTVL.